This T cell receptor beta chain was captured by sequencing in a study of T cells in Graves' hyperthyroidism and ophthalmopathy. Amplification of TCR beta CDR3 regions used RNA as the template. A set of HTBI primers served as the primers for a first-round RT-PCR of the TCR CDR3. In TCRdb, the multiplex PCR reads were re-called with MiXCR into one record per CDR3 protein. The profile shows more than 500,000 distinct CDR3 sequences, around 15% of them singletons. This clonotype has a handful of counts. Its antigen is not known. Germline V CDR1 and CDR2: MNHEY, SVGAGI. The CDR3 contains 15 residues. V was clipped by 2 bases and J by 3 bases; unmatched bases: 4. Clinical symptoms, serum thyroxine, TRAb, thyroid ultrasound and orbital computed tomography informed diagnoses. Study observations and caveats: Ophthalmopathy was predicted by the model a median of 6.5 months ahead of onset. Blood samples included most of the expanded thyroid clonotypes exceeding 0.001.

V is TRBV6-5 and J is TRBJ1-2; 9 positions match TRBD1. Sequencing was performed on blood. The receptor was derived from a woman aged 25 to 39 with Graves' hyperthyroidism. CDR3 amino acids: CASSYMGQGDYGYTF. DNA for the CDR3: TGTGCCAGCAGTTACATGGGACAGGGTGACTATGGCTACACCTTC.